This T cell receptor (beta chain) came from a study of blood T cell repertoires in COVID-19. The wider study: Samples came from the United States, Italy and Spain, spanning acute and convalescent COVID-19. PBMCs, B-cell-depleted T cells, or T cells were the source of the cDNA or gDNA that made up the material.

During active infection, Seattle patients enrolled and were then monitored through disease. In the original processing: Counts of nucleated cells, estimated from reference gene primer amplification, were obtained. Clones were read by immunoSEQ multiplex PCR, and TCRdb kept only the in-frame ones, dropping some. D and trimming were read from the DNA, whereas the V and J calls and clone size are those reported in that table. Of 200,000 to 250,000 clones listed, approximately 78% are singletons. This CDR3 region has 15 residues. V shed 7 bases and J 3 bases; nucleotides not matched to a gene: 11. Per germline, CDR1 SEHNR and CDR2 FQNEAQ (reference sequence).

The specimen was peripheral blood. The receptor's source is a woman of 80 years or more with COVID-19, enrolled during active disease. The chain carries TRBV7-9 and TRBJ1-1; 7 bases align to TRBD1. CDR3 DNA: TGTGCCAGCACCCCAGGGGGAGCGGGCGACACTGAAGCTTTCTTT. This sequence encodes CASTPGGAGDTEAFF.